This TCR beta chain was captured by sequencing in a study of blood T cell repertoires in COVID-19. Across the study: Researchers got acute and convalescent COVID-19 samples from the United States, Italy and Spain.

Germline lookup yields CDR1 MDHEN and CDR2 SYDVKM. The CDR3 consists of 14 residues. Trimming removed 6 bases from V and 4 bases from J, with 15 bases in between. Per the authors' pipeline: The authors estimated nucleated cell counts from reference gene primer amplification. Method: immunoSEQ multiplex PCR; TCRdb's copy keeps in-frame clones and lacks some. V and J calls and clone size are those listed in that table; D and trimming were worked out from the DNA. The sample consists of around 70,000 clones, more than 85% of them appearing once. This clonotype was sampled from a woman aged 55-69 years with active COVID-19. J is TRBJ2-5 and V is TRBV28; D is perhaps TRBD1 (6 bases). The source material was peripheral blood. CDR3 in amino acids: CASRGAGWGETQYF. The CDR3 coding sequence is TGTGCCAGCAGGGGGGCAGGGTGGGGAGAGACCCAGTACTTC.